This TCR beta chain was recorded in a study of cytomegalovirus exposure and HLA in healthy donors (dated by TCRdb to 2017 to 2019). Background on the whole study: According to an earlier analysis of around 600 of the donors, about 190 million T cells yielded 90 million to 130 million unique TCR beta sequences and 276 Gb of sequence data. Among the roughly 400 genotyped donors, around 81% belonged to the genetic ancestry cluster associated with self-reported Caucasian donors. Among 398 genotyped donors of the cohort, an average of approximately 200,000 unique TCR beta nucleotide sequences was sequenced per donor, of which roughly 17% were non-productive. In addition to the first cohort of 666 subjects, a separate validation cohort of approximately 130 different subjects was used. Class I and class II HLA loci were covered by the typing at four-digit resolution. A later analysis re-analyzed previously published TCR beta repertoires from 666 donors and added high-resolution HLA genotyping to study TCR occurrence patterns. The study aimed to test whether signatures of past pathogen exposure could be identified by cataloging public T cell receptors. The later analysis used no new phenotypic data to find candidate immune exposures, relying instead on TCR beta sequences and their occurrence across donors. The study profiled the T cell repertoires of 550 to 700 subjects by immunosequencing and related them to cytomegalovirus serostatus. About 300 gigabases of sequencing data and 70 million to 100 million unique TCR sequences made up an early release that covered approximately 700 HLA-typed donors. To decide whether each TCR beta V gene segment behaved as functional or pseudogenic, an earlier analysis of nearly 600 of the donors relied on high-throughput TCR beta sequencing. Donor age, sex, ethnicity and CMV serostatus were compiled together with the repertoire data. A later genetic analysis used genome-wide SNP genotypes for about 65% of the roughly 700 donors, treating that subset as a discovery cohort. About five DR-DQ haplotypes were treated as single units for association and clustering because of strong linkage in the cohort. All discovery cohort repertoires had been generated on a single sequencing platform. To predict cytomegalovirus infection status, the study brought together high-throughput TCR immunosequencing, statistical association of individual TCRs with disease status, and machine learning. Typing coverage varied by locus: about 620-640 donors for A, B, C, DRB1 and DQB1; roughly 520 for DQA1; around 570 for DPA1; around 490 for DPB1.

The cohort comprised more than 550 healthy bone marrow donors. All cohort members were sampled while nominally healthy, although unrecorded immune exposures were likely present. The donor was CMV seronegative and belonged to the group of under 400 seronegative cohort members. Each donor provided a peripheral blood sample, and peripheral blood mononuclear cells were used for TCR beta sequencing. The Qiagen DNeasy Blood Extraction Kit was used to extract genomic DNA from the blood cell samples. The receptor library was made with the immunoSEQ multiplex PCR assay. For the multiplex PCR, a mixture combining 60 forward primers for TCR Vbeta segments and 13 reverse primers for TCR Jbeta segments was used. A multiplex PCR assay on genomic DNA amplified the CDR3 region of rearranged TCR beta genes. The amplified TCR beta libraries were sequenced on the Illumina HiSeq System as 87-base-pair reads. The authors' pipeline ran thus. A later analysis counted about 80 million unique TCR beta chains across the 500 to 850 repertoires, and 9.5 million to 11 million of these chains were shared by at least two donors. To remove PCR and sequencing errors, raw reads were error-corrected and collapsed into unique sequences using a nearest-neighbor algorithm that merged closely related sequences. CDR3 sequences were aligned to IMGT reference sequences to assign V, D and J gene segments. Each retained sequence needed at least a six-nucleotide match to both a V gene segment and a J gene segment. A rearrangement counted as productive if the CDR3 had no stop codons and remained in frame with V and J, and every other rearrangement counted as non-productive. Following IMGT convention, CDR3 was defined as the stretch from the second conserved V-encoded cysteine to the conserved J-encoded phenylalanine. The earlier analysis of fewer than 750 of the donors excluded sequences that lacked an unambiguous match to a single V gene segment. In an earlier analysis of approximately 500 of the donors, a V segment was called functional when productive rearrangements were above 56.7%, and segregating when the standard deviation between donors exceeded 5%. A statistical classification framework was built to diagnose cytomegalovirus status from the catalog of TCR beta chain sequences. In a later analysis, V and J genes were assigned by comparing TCR nucleotide sequences against IMGT/GENE-DB human TR gene sequences. The TCRdist pipeline was used in a later analysis to assign CDR3 sequences and most-parsimonious VDJ recombination scenarios. In a later analysis, each TCR beta chain was defined by its CDR3 amino acid sequence together with its V-gene family, and reads without a unique V-gene family were excluded. A later analysis removed 500 to 600 highly shared, low-generation-probability nucleotide sequences to deal with suspected cross-contamination and a sequencing artifact. A later analysis calculated a clonal expansion index for each public chain from normalized within-repertoire ranks of inferred template counts. A later analysis computed generation probabilities with a VDJ recombination model fitted to out-of-frame rearrangements, and checked the results against IGoR. Hypergeometric tests were used in a later analysis to score TCR-TCR, TCR-HLA and TCR-CMV co-occurrence, with a repertoire-size bias correction applied to the TCR pairs. In a later analysis, false discovery rates were estimated by permuting HLA or CMV assignments 20 times. In a later analysis, co-occurring TCRs were grouped with DBSCAN, and TCRdist sequence similarity was added when clustering was performed within HLA-allele-positive subsets. Repertoires with fewer than 30,000 or more than 120,000 public chains, plus five repertoires with anomalous nucleotide sharing, were excluded from co-occurrence clustering. As stored in TCRdb, this immuneACCESS dataset retains in-frame rearrangements with V and J assigned. A fraction of the clones does not appear; measured against another copy, unresolved V genes explain less than half of the discrepancy, and the remainder lacks a known reason. The V and J calls and clone size were taken over from that table, and D and trimming were inferred from the DNA. Present in this sample are over 100,000 clones, roughly 73% of which were seen just once. The ten biggest clones cover more than 0.7% of the sample.

As for this clone: The specificity of this receptor is unknown. No base quality information exists; no much larger clone differs at one position.

The full study reports these points: A later genetic analysis associated a missense DCLRE1C variant with V-gene and J-gene trimming of TCR beta chains, and an independent cohort replicated the association. Most TCR sequences were observed very rarely across donors, whereas some public TCRs were present in many individuals. In vitro tests confirmed that a few of the cytomegalovirus-associated TCR beta chains recognize cytomegalovirus antigens. Linkage disequilibrium might explain the correlated functional status among segregating V segments, but an unknown experimental factor could not be ruled out. Most CMV-associated TCR beta chains appeared to be HLA-restricted in a later analysis, and the HLA associations seemed to be driven largely by CMV exposure. A later analysis associated about 16,000 TCR beta sequences with specific HLA alleles at a false discovery rate of 0.05. A later analysis reported that several top co-occurrence clusters appeared linked to parvovirus B19, influenza, CMV and Epstein-Barr virus. In an earlier analysis of 500 to 650 of the donors, most TCR beta V segments appeared in productive rearrangements about 90% or about 30% of the time, broadly matching IMGT annotations. Because the 87-base-pair reads could not distinguish some IMGT-functional V segments, including TRBV6-2 and TRBV6-3, those segments were excluded. The study gave a list of under 200 TCR beta chains associated with cytomegalovirus. Sequencing depth was assumed to be roughly uniform across donors in the presence/absence analyses, though that assumption may not hold. Assigning TCR associations to individual alleles was difficult when HLA alleles, especially DR and DQ, strongly co-occurred. In a later analysis, TCR association rates were found to vary across HLA loci, with the most associated TCRs seen for DRB1 alleles and the fewest for HLA-C alleles. In this cohort, only TCR beta chains were sequenced, and detectable features were limited by the absence of alpha or paired-chain data. The sequencing pipeline was judged likely to have produced a cluster of highly shared sequence variants as a technical artifact. Compared with the roughly 720-donor mean, donors in an Asian-associated ancestry cluster had fewer N-insertions in productive TCRs, according to a later genetic analysis. The earlier analysis of a few hundred of the donors excluded approximately 15 rarely observed V segments, including chromosome 9 orphons, because counts were too low. The authors suggested that the approach could potentially be generalized to other disease states and immunological phenotypes. CMV serostatus was the only immune exposure information available for the cohort. In a later analysis, HLA-associated TCR beta chains were found to be more clonally expanded and to have lower generation probabilities than equally common non-associated chains. A further reported finding was that TCR beta sequences accurately predicted the HLA-A and HLA-B alleles for most subjects in the first cohort. HLA typing was unavailable for some donors at each locus, so association tests used only the typed subset. Cytomegalovirus status was reported to be diagnosed by the classifier with high specificity and sensitivity in both the original and validation cohorts.

V is pruned by 2 bases and J by 3 bases, leaving 7 bases of the junction without a gene match. Spanning cysteine to phenylalanine, the CDR3 consists of 16 amino acids. Only CDR3 DNA is held: 48 bases, read in frame from base 1. The germline V gene yields SGHAT for CDR1 and FQNNGV for CDR2. The chain is assembled from TRBV11-2 and TRBJ2-3; TRBD2 lines up with 8 middle nucleotides. The clonotype comes from a woman in her thirties in good health and CMV-seronegative. What was sequenced was PBMCs. The CDR3 in this case is CASSLYEPSGTDTQYF. In nucleotides, the sequence is TGTGCCAGCAGCTTATATGAGCCTAGCGGGACAGATACGCAGTATTTT.